Each of the 2 T cell receptor beta chains below was sequenced from the same sample in a study of T cell changes during pregnancy in multiple sclerosis. TCRdb's table, derived via immunoSEQ multiplex PCR, lists solely in-frame clones and lacks some. The sample records about 36,000 clones, about nine tenths being singletons. Sequencing was performed on CD8+ T cells from peripheral blood mononuclear cells, taken in the third trimester of pregnancy. The receptors here all came from a female donor with multiple sclerosis, enrolled in a pregnancy study.

This chain connects TRBV6-4 to TRBJ1-1; D is perhaps TRBD1 (5 bases). This CDR3 has 15 residues. Trimming took 8 bases from V and 5 from J, leaving 21 bases between them. CDR1 MRHNA and CDR2 SNTAGT come from the germline V gene. The CDR3 loop is CASRSWQDGGTEAFF. The DNA of the CDR3 is TGTGCCAGCCGCTCGTGGCAAGACGGGGGGACTGAAGCTTTCTTT.

CDR3 sequence reads: CASRTLTSGSYEQYF. DNA for the CDR3: TGTGCCAGCAGGACACTGACTAGCGGGAGCTACGAGCAGTACTTC. This chain links TRBV27 with TRBJ2-7; TRBD2 matches 12 bases. V shed 6 bases, J shed 3 bases, and the junction held 6 bases outside the gene matches. Per the germline V gene, CDR1 is MNHEY and CDR2 is SMNVEV (reference sequence). The CDR3 is 15 residues long.